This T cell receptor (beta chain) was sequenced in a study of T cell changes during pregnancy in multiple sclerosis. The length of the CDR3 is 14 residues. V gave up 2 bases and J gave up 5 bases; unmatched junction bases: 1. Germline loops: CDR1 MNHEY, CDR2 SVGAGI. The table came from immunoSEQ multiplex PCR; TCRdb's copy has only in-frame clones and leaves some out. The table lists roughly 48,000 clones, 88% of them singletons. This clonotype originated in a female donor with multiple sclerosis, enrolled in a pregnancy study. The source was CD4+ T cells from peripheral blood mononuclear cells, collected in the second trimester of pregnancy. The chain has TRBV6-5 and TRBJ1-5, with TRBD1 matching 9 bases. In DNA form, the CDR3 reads TGTGCCAGCAGTTACCGGACAGGGGATCAGCCCCAGCATTTT. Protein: CASSYRTGDQPQHF.